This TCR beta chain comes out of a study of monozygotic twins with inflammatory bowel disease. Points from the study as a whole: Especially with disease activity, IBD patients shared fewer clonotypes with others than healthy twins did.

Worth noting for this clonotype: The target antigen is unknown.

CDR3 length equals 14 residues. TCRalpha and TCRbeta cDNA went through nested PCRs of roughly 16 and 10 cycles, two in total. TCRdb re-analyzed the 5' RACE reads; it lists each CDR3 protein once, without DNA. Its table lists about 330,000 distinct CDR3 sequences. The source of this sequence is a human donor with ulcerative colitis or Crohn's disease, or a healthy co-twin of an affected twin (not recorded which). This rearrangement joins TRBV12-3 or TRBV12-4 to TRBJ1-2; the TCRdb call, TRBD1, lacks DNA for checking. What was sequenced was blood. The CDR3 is CASSSRGPNYGYTF.